Shown below are 16 T cell receptor beta chains from a single sample sequenced in a study of blood T cell repertoires in COVID-19. The protocol was immunoSEQ multiplex PCR, while the TCRdb copy is restricted to in-frame clones and leaves out a portion. The sample consists of about 57,000 clones, approximately 78% of them appearing once. The sequencing sample was made of PBMCs or T cells enriched from blood (not recorded which). The receptors were gathered from a woman in her thirties or forties with acute COVID-19.

The chain combines TRBV27 with TRBJ1-6; unclear D gene. Looked up from germline, CDR1 is MNHEY and CDR2 is SMNVEV (reference sequence). The CDR3 length is 14 residues. The ends were cut back, 3 bases at V and 5 bases at J, with 8 bases in the middle. The CDR3 sequence: CASSLWADNSPLHF. The DNA for the CDR3 is TGTGCCAGCAGTTTGTGGGCTGATAATTCACCCCTCCACTTT.

The chain uses TRBV6-5 and TRBJ2-2, with TRBD2 matching over 14 bases. Germline CDR1 MNHEY, CDR2 SVGAGI. The V segment lost 7 bases and the J segment 6 bases; nucleotides outside the gene matches: 4. The CDR3 length is 15 residues. The CDR3: CASNRLAGGPGELFF. CDR3 DNA sequence: TGTGCCAGCAATAGACTAGCGGGAGGGCCCGGGGAGCTGTTTTTT.

V is TRBV28 and J is TRBJ2-3; a possible D gene is TRBD2 (6 bases). Between the trimmed V and J ends, which lost 3 bases and 4 bases, there was a span of 14 bases. The CDR3 covers 15 residues. Germline loops: CDR1 MDHEN, CDR2 SYDVKM. For the CDR3, the DNA is TGTGCCAGCAGTTTCCGGGGGACCGGGGCAGATACGCAGTATTTT. This gives the protein CASSFRGTGADTQYF.

This rearrangement joins TRBV15 to TRBJ2-7; TRBD2 aligns across 11 bases. This CDR3 contains 19 residues. Germline loops: CDR1 LNHNV, CDR2 YYDKDF (reference sequence). V was clipped by 2 bases and J by 5 bases; unmatched bases: 17. The CDR3 DNA reads as TGTGCCACCAGCAGATGGAATTTTGGGGCTAGCGGGAGGAGGAACGAGCAGTACTTC. Its translation is CATSRWNFGASGRRNEQYF.

The chain couples TRBV6-5 to TRBJ2-1, with 10 nucleotides matching TRBD2. The length of the CDR3 is 15 residues. Germline values: CDR1 MNHEY, CDR2 SVGAGI. The junction had 7 bases not matched to a gene; V was cut back by 7 bases and J by 4 bases. CDR3 coding DNA: TGTGCCAGCAAATTCAGCGGGGGGGTATACAATGAGCAGTTCTTC. It yields the protein CASKFSGGVYNEQFF.

The chain recombines TRBV5-1 with TRBJ1-1; D gene uncertain. Looked up from germline, CDR1 is SGHRS and CDR2 is YFSETQ. The CDR3 sequence is 14 residues long. V lost 0 bases and J 5 bases, leaving 11 bases between the germline ends. The DNA of the CDR3 is TGCGCCAGCAGCTTGGATTTGGGGAGGACTGAAGCTTTCTTT. Translation gives CASSLDLGRTEAFF.

This rearrangement joins TRBV19 to TRBJ1-5; D is unclear. V lost 6 bases to trimming and J lost 0 bases, with 12 bases between them. Per the germline V gene, CDR1 is LNHDA and CDR2 is SQIVND (reference sequence). The CDR3 contains 15 residues. The CDR3 region is CASSPLQYSNQPQHF. The DNA for the CDR3 is TGTGCCAGTAGCCCCCTACAGTATAGCAATCAGCCCCAGCATTTT.

The genes are TRBV7-6 and TRBJ1-2; tentatively, D is TRBD1 (5 bases). The germline CDR1 and CDR2 sequences are SGHVS and FNYEAQ. V gave up 1 base and J gave up 6 bases, with 12 bases separating them. This CDR3 has 14 amino acids. CDR3 in DNA: TGTGCCAGCAGCTTAGATCCGGGGGGGGATGGCTACACCTTC. As protein: CASSLDPGGDGYTF.

The V gene is TRBV28, the J gene TRBJ2-7, with D maybe TRBD1 (6 bases). In germline, CDR1 is MDHEN, CDR2 SYDVKM. Trimming took off 6 bases at V and 6 bases at J, with 21 bases between the two ends. The CDR3 has 15 amino acids. CDR3 amino acids: CASSGNDRRRVEQYV. CDR3 DNA sequence: TGTGCCAGCAGCGGAAACGACAGGCGGCGTGTCGAGCAGTACGTC.

The chain uses TRBV5-5 and TRBJ2-2, with a possible D match to TRBD1 (5 bases). Germline V CDR1 and CDR2: SGHKS, YYEKEE (reference sequence). Trimming left V 3 bases short and J 4 bases short, with 10 bases between. This CDR3 spans 14 amino acids. CDR3 bases: TGTGCCAGCAGCTCAGGGTTTTCCACCGGGGAGCTGTTTTTT. Amino acid sequence: CASSSGFSTGELFF.

The J gene is TRBJ2-5, the V gene TRBV29-1; 10 bases match TRBD1. V lost 7 bases and J lost 5; bases outside the gene matches: 10. The length of the CDR3 is 14 residues. Germline CDR1 SQVTM, CDR2 ANQGSEA. The CDR3, as DNA: TGCAGCGGGACAGGGGGAGGTAGAACGGAGACCCAGTACTTC. This sequence encodes CSGTGGGRTETQYF.

The chain links TRBV19 to TRBJ2-7; D ambiguous. Trimming took off 5 bases at V and 2 bases at J, with 16 bases between the two ends. The CDR3 contains 15 residues. Per the germline V gene, CDR1 is LNHDA and CDR2 is SQIVND (reference sequence). CDR3 in amino acids: CASSRTLTQTYEQYF. For the CDR3, the DNA is TGTGCCAGTAGTCGTACGCTGACACAAACCTACGAGCAGTACTTC. The complete variable domain, with remaining parts taken from reference TRBV19 and TRBJ2-7, reads DGGITQSPKYLFRKEGQNVTLSCEQNLNHDAMYWYRQDPGQGLRLIYYSQIVNDFQKGDIAEGYSVSREKKESFPLTVTSAQKNPTAFYLCASSRTLTQTYEQYFGPGTRLTVT.

This clone was recorded a few times. The chain recombines TRBV20-1 with TRBJ2-1; D might be TRBD2 (5 bases). CDR1 DFQATT and CDR2 SNEGSKA come from the germline V gene (reference sequence). Between the trimmed V and J ends, which lost 6 bases and 5 bases, there was a span of 8 bases. The CDR3 has 11 residues. CDR3 DNA sequence: TGCAGTGCAGTACTAGACAATGAGCAGTTCTTC. It is translated as CSAVLDNEQFF.

This chain uses TRBV15 with TRBJ2-1; TRBD2 matches at 12 bases. CDR1 LNHNV and CDR2 YYDKDF come from the germline V gene (reference sequence). This CDR3 has 16 amino acids. The V segment lost 3 bases and the J segment 10 bases; nucleotides outside the gene matches: 10. The CDR3 DNA follows: TGTGCCACCAGCAGTCTAACTAGCGGGGGGATCCGCGAGCAGTTCTTC. Its protein product is CATSSLTSGGIREQFF.

V gene TRBV6-4 combines with J gene TRBJ2-1; 10 bases line up with TRBD2. Germline CDR1 is MRHNA and CDR2 is SNTAGT. Trimming removed 3 bases from V and 4 bases from J; junction bases left unmatched: 0. The length of the CDR3 is 14 residues. CDR3 coding DNA: TGTGCCAGCAGTGAACTAGCGGGGTACAATGAGCAGTTCTTC. This codes for CASSELAGYNEQFF.

The chain is built from TRBV21-1 and TRBJ2-6; TRBD1 is the table's D call and was not checked against the DNA. TRBV21-1 represents a pseudogene. CDR3 length equals 19 residues. The CDR3 protein is CASSNSAGTTSSGANVLTF. The DNA of the CDR3 is TGTGCCAGCAGCAATAGTGCAGGGACAACTTCCTCTGGGGCCAACGTCCTGACTTTC.